This T cell receptor (beta chain) was identified during a study of T-cell memory formation after mild COVID-19. Study-wide points: Clones shrinking from day 15 to 85 showed even CD4/CD8 mixes; later expanders tilted CD4+.

J gave up 8 bases and V 6 bases, and 14 bases lay outside the gene matches. The germline V gene has CDR1 SGHTA and CDR2 FQGTGA. The CDR3 runs to 15 residues. This clonotype has just one count. Its antigen is not identified. A single record per CDR3 protein comes from TCRdb applying MiXCR to the 5' RACE reads. The sample lists 580,000 or so distinct CDR3 sequences, 17% occurring once. The origin of this receptor is an adult woman who had mild COVID-19 (a few samples of this study predate the infection). Cell type and time point are not known. The gene calls are TRBV7-3 and TRBJ2-7; 9 bases align to TRBD1. The sequencing sample was made of PBMCs or a T cell subset sorted from them (not recorded which). The CDR3 sequence: CASSVAGTGREKQYF. The CDR3 DNA sequence: TGTGCCAGCAGTGTGGCCGGGACAGGGAGAGAGAAGCAGTACTTC.